This T cell receptor (beta chain) was sequenced during a study of HIV-infected patients and healthy controls. This clonotype was seen ten or more times. Its specificity is not known. 400 to 550 ng RNA was reverse transcribed with alpha and beta constant-region primers. Using multiplexing indices, alpha and beta chain libraries were generated apart by chain-specific third strand synthesis. Two random hexamers, added before amplification and joined, formed each molecule's 12-nucleotide barcode. A single record per CDR3 protein comes from TCRdb applying MiXCR to the 5' RACE reads. The data contain roughly 7,800 distinct CDR3 sequences, 8% to 9.5% of them singletons. Regarding the study as a whole: Healthy controls shared more CDR3 sequences between individuals than HIV-infected patients did. HLA types of the donors remained undetermined.

Roughly three months, about 14 weeks, into antiretroviral therapy, follow-up blood was collected. No cell fractionation was done, so the repertoire covers all unsorted peripheral blood T cells. The sequencing here drew on blood, taken during antiretroviral therapy. The TCR sequence derives from an adult with HIV infection.

This chain's CDR3 is CASSTVYSGNTIYF. The CDR3 DNA sequence: TGTGCCAGCAGTACAGTCTACTCTGGAAACACCATATATTTT. The gene calls are TRBV2 and TRBJ1-3; D not resolved. CDR3 length: 14 residues. The V and J ends lost 5 bases and 0 bases respectively, with 8 bases between them. CDR1 and CDR2 (germline): SNHLY, FYNNEI.